This TCR beta chain was sequenced in a study of T cells after posttransplantation cyclophosphamide. Method: immunoSEQ multiplex PCR; TCRdb's copy keeps in-frame clones and lacks some. Among fewer than 13,000 clones listed, approximately 78% were seen once. V lost 1 base and J 1 base, leaving 8 bases between the germline ends. Germline V gene lookup returns CDR1 SGHDT and CDR2 YYEEEE. The CDR3 covers 14 residues. This clone appeared once. The target antigen is unknown. Cyclophosphamide on days +3 and +4 followed busulfan-fludarabine conditioning and a marrow graft. Study-wide findings and caveats: Later post-transplant blood repertoires were often dominated by donor CD8+ memory clones. Tissue-infiltrating T cells from skin or gut overlapped little with blood T cells.

The TCR sequence derives from a female patient aged 50-59 years who received an allogeneic stem cell transplant from a related donor, was CMV-positive, and had no GVHD. Some T cells may be graft donor cells. Specimen: PBMCs, collected after allogeneic stem cell transplant with posttransplant cyclophosphamide. The chain joins TRBV5-6 to TRBJ2-5; no clear D. The CDR3 DNA follows: TGTGCCAGCAGCTTGTGGCAGTTCCAAGAGACCCAGTACTTC. Translated: CASSLWQFQETQYF.